This TCR beta chain appears in the sequencing data of a study of blood T cell repertoires in COVID-19. On the study more broadly: The cDNA or gDNA used as material had been derived from T cells, B-cell-depleted T cells, or PBMCs.

The V and J ends lost 0 bases and 8 bases, in that order; junction bases with no gene match: 8. Germline V gives CDR1 SGHKS, CDR2 YYEKEE (reference sequence). The CDR3 contains 16 residues. TCRdb's copy holds only in-frame clones and misses some; the assay was immunoSEQ multiplex PCR. The sample contains some 150,000 clones, 91% of which appear only once. The rearrangement uses TRBV5-5 and TRBJ1-2; 12 positions agree with TRBD1. The sequence was obtained from a man aged 45-65 years with acute or convalescent COVID-19. The material sequenced was peripheral blood. CDR3 amino acids: CASSLAVGQGARGYTF. CDR3 coding DNA: TGTGCCAGCAGCTTGGCCGTGGGACAGGGGGCGCGGGGCTACACCTTC.